A selection of T cell receptor beta chains follows, all from one sample in a study of CD8 T cells in ankylosing spondylitis. Using its own MiXCR run on the 5' RACE reads, TCRdb lists one record per CDR3 protein. The data contain approximately 240,000 distinct CDR3 sequences, more than 20% of them singletons. The sequenced sample was blood, either unsorted or a sorted T cell fraction (not recorded which). These receptors originate from a male donor with ankylosing spondylitis or in good health (not recorded which). The CDR3 runs from the conserved cysteine through the conserved F or W. D genes are given only for firm matches. Only some rows state a clone size, as once, few, many or a class for expanded clones.

V gene	clone size	D gene	J gene	CDR3 protein	CDR3 DNA
TRBV20-1	few	TRBD2	TRBJ2-5	CSATNPLLAGDVGETQYF	TGCAGTGCTACGAACCCCTTACTAGCGGGGGATGTCGGAGAGACCCAGTACTTC
TRBV7-9	many	-	TRBJ1-6	CASSFVDNSPLHF	TGTGCCAGCAGCTTCGTCGATAATTCACCCCTCCACTTT
TRBV5-6	few	-	TRBJ2-1	CASSLFSSYNEQFF	TGTGCCAGCAGCTTATTTAGCTCCTACAATGAGCAGTTCTTC
TRBV5-1	few	TRBD1	TRBJ2-1	CASSRGTGGNEQFF	TGCGCCAGCAGCCGAGGGACAGGGGGTAATGAGCAGTTCTTC
TRBV10-3	-	TRBD2	TRBJ2-3	CAIGGLAGTDTQYF	TGTGCCATCGGGGGACTAGCGGGGACAGATACGCAGTATTTT
TRBV2	-	-	TRBJ1-6	CASSEDSVGGHNSPLHF	TGTGCCAGCAGTGAGGATTCCGTCGGGGGCCATAATTCACCCCTCCACTTT
TRBV5-1	few	TRBD2	TRBJ2-1	CASSLGLAVNEQFF	TGCGCCAGCAGCTTGGGACTAGCGGTCAATGAGCAGTTCTTC
TRBV20-1	many	-	TRBJ1-6	CSARPEASNSPLHF	TGCAGTGCCCGTCCGGAAGCTAGCAATTCACCCCTCCACTTT
TRBV12-3/TRBV12-4	many	-	TRBJ2-1	CASSSWTDSREQFF	TGTGCCAGCAGTTCGTGGACCGACTCCCGGGAGCAGTTCTTC
TRBV12-3/TRBV12-4	few	-	TRBJ2-1	CASSFRVGEQFF	TGTGCCAGCAGTTTCAGGGTGGGTGAGCAGTTCTTC